This T cell receptor beta chain came from a study of identical twins. Germline lookup yields CDR1 DFQATT and CDR2 SNEGSKA (reference sequence). Trimming took 5 bases from V and 4 from J; bases not matched to a gene: 6. This CDR3 spans 14 amino acids. TCRdb reprocessed the 5' RACE reads with MiXCR, giving one entry per CDR3 protein. The data contain about 570,000 distinct CDR3 sequences, 9.5% to 10% of them singletons. The donor group consisted entirely of healthy Caucasians. This same sample was also part of a study on yellow fever vaccine responses in identical twins.

The sequenced sample consisted of PBMCs. This receptor was taken from a woman aged 18 to 35 in good health. The rearrangement links TRBV20-1 to TRBJ2-1; TRBD2 aligns across 9 bases. The chain's CDR3 is CSAASGTEYNEQFF. In DNA, the CDR3 is TGCAGTGCTGCTAGCGGGACTGAATACAATGAGCAGTTCTTC.